This is a list of T cell receptor beta chains from one sample in a study of T-cell reconstitution after alpha-beta-depleted transplantation in children. Each CDR3 protein is one row after TCRdb ran MiXCR on the PCR reads. The sample lists about 600,000 distinct CDR3 sequences, 23% occurring once. The sample consisted of PBMCs, mostly from graft donor cells, taken 360 days after TCRalphabeta/CD19-depleted stem cell transplant. These receptors came from a boy less than two years old who had a stem cell transplant for acute myeloid leukemia, so the T cells may come from the graft donor. CDR3s include the opening cysteine and the closing phenylalanine or tryptophan. The order of the fields is clone size, J gene, V gene, D gene, CDR3 DNA, CDR3 protein. D genes are given only for firm matches. Clone size appears in some rows only: once, few, many, or a class for an expanded clone.

size: many
J: TRBJ2-3
V: TRBV29-1
D: .
DNA: TGCAGCGTTTACCGACCTCCAGATACGCAGTATTTT
CDR3: CSVYRPPDTQYF

size: many
J: TRBJ1-1
V: TRBV4-1
D: .
DNA: TGCGCCAGCAGCCAAGCGCCCGGGGGGACCAGGGGTGAAGCTTTCTTT
CDR3: CASSQAPGGTRGEAFF

size: many
J: TRBJ2-7
V: TRBV10-3
D: .
DNA: TGTGCCATCAGTGACTGGCAGGGAAACGCCTACGAGCAGTACTTC
CDR3: CAISDWQGNAYEQYF

size: .
J: TRBJ1-4
V: TRBV20-1
D: TRBD1
DNA: TGCAGTGCTAGAGTCTTTGGCGGTGCTAGGGACAGGGAAGAAAAACTGTTTTTT
CDR3: CSARVFGGARDREEKLFF

size: .
J: TRBJ2-2
V: TRBV29-1
D: .
DNA: TGCAGCGTTTCAAACAACGGGGCCGGGGAGCTGTTTTTT
CDR3: CSVSNNGAGELFF

size: .
J: TRBJ1-1
V: TRBV6-1
D: .
DNA: TGTGCCAGCAATCCCTCGCGGAGCACTGAAGCTTTCTTT
CDR3: CASNPSRSTEAFF

size: .
J: TRBJ2-3
V: TRBV11-2
D: .
DNA: TGTGCCAGCAGCTTAGATTTAGCGGTGGTAGGGACCTCCTTCCCTTATACGCAGTATTTT
CDR3: CASSLDLAVVGTSFPYTQYF

size: many
J: TRBJ2-1
V: TRBV12-3/TRBV12-4
D: TRBD2
DNA: TGTGCCAGCAGATACTGGGGGGGGGTCAATGAGCAGTTCTTC
CDR3: CASRYWGGVNEQFF

size: few
J: TRBJ2-3
V: TRBV7-8
D: .
DNA: TGTGCCAGCAGCCCCAGCGCTCTAGGGGATACGCAGTATTTT
CDR3: CASSPSALGDTQYF

size: many
J: TRBJ2-7
V: TRBV20-1
D: TRBD2
DNA: TGCAGTGCTAGCACCCTTACTAGCGGGGCCTCCTCCTACGAGCAGTACTTC
CDR3: CSASTLTSGASSYEQYF

size: many
J: TRBJ1-1
V: TRBV20-1
D: TRBD1
DNA: TGCAGTGCTAGTTGGACAGGGGATGAAGCTTTCTTT
CDR3: CSASWTGDEAFF

size: .
J: TRBJ2-2
V: TRBV7-6
D: TRBD1
DNA: TGTGCCAGCAGCTTAGCCACCCGAGGGGGCCCCGGGGAGCTGTTTTTT
CDR3: CASSLATRGGPGELFF

size: few
J: TRBJ2-2
V: TRBV12-3/TRBV12-4
D: .
DNA: TGTGCCAGCAGTATGGAGCCGGCGGTCGGGGAGCTGTTTTTT
CDR3: CASSMEPAVGELFF

size: many
J: TRBJ2-3
V: TRBV6-1
D: .
DNA: TGTGCCAGCAGTGAAGTCAGGGCGTTCACAGATACGCAGTATTTT
CDR3: CASSEVRAFTDTQYF

size: .
J: TRBJ2-7
V: TRBV7-2
D: TRBD2
DNA: TGTGCCAGCAGCCTGCGACTAGCGGGTTCCTACGAGCAGTACTTC
CDR3: CASSLRLAGSYEQYF

size: few
J: TRBJ2-5
V: TRBV20-1
D: TRBD2
DNA: TGCAGTGCTAGAAGGGACTACAAAGAAGAGACCCAGTACTTC
CDR3: CSARRDYKEETQYF

size: few
J: TRBJ2-4
V: TRBV12-3/TRBV12-4
D: TRBD1
DNA: TGTGCCAGCAGTTTAGTTCGGGACAGGGGTAAAAACATTCAGTACTTC
CDR3: CASSLVRDRGKNIQYF

size: few
J: TRBJ2-7
V: TRBV7-6
D: .
DNA: TGTGCCAGCAGCTTAGGCGACGGGGGCTACGAGCAGTACTTC
CDR3: CASSLGDGGYEQYF

size: many
J: TRBJ2-1
V: TRBV9
D: .
DNA: TGTGCCAGCAGCGTAGAAACCTCCTACAATGAGCAGTTCTTC
CDR3: CASSVETSYNEQFF

size: .
J: TRBJ1-3
V: TRBV6-2/TRBV6-3
D: TRBD1
DNA: TGTGCCAGCAAGCTGACAGGGGCGGGAAACACCATATATTTT
CDR3: CASKLTGAGNTIYF

size: .
J: TRBJ2-2
V: TRBV20-1
D: .
DNA: TGCAGTGCTAGAGTCTCCAGGGGGGGCGTAATCGGGGAGCTGTTTTTT
CDR3: CSARVSRGGVIGELFF

size: many
J: TRBJ2-1
V: TRBV29-1
D: TRBD2
DNA: TGCAGCGTGACTGGACTAGCGGGGTTTCACTACAATGAGCAGTTCTTC
CDR3: CSVTGLAGFHYNEQFF

size: .
J: TRBJ2-5
V: TRBV12-3/TRBV12-4
D: .
DNA: TGTGCCAGCAGTACCGACAGGCTTCAGGAGACCCAGTACTTC
CDR3: CASSTDRLQETQYF

size: .
J: TRBJ2-1
V: TRBV7-9
D: TRBD2
DNA: TGTGCCAGCAGCTTCCCATCCGGGACTAGCGGGGGGGCGGTCTACTACAATGAGCAGTTCTTC
CDR3: CASSFPSGTSGGAVYYNEQFF

size: .
J: TRBJ2-7
V: TRBV6-2/TRBV6-3
D: .
DNA: TGTGCCAGCAACCTCAGACCAGACTACGAGCAGTACTTC
CDR3: CASNLRPDYEQYF

size: .
J: TRBJ2-7
V: TRBV20-1
D: TRBD1
DNA: TGCAGTGCTCCTGACAGGGCCCGGGCCTACGAGCAGTACTTC
CDR3: CSAPDRARAYEQYF